Below, 31 T cell receptor beta chains from the same sample are listed, as sequenced in a study of radiotherapy plus CTLA-4 blockade in lung cancer. Data came from immunoSEQ multiplex PCR; TCRdb stores just in-frame clones and leaves some out. The sample holds 70,000 to 95,000 clones; about four fifths are singletons and the top ten take less than 15%. Sequences were derived from peripheral blood, sampled from a patient treated with radiotherapy plus ipilimumab. These receptors were collected from a human donor with non-small cell lung cancer that progressed on radiotherapy plus ipilimumab.

J is TRBJ2-5 and V is TRBV15; D tentatively fits TRBD1 or TRBD2 (6 bases each). Germline values: CDR1 LNHNV, CDR2 YYDKDF (reference sequence). The CDR3 length is 15 residues. V shed 3 bases and J shed 5 bases, with 16 bases lying between them. Written as DNA, the CDR3 is TGTGCCACCAGCAGCGACCCGGGGGCGATGGAGACCCAGTACTTC. It translates to CATSSDPGAMETQYF. Combining the CDR3 with reference TRBV15 and TRBJ2-5 gives the whole variable domain DAMVIQNPRYQVTQFGKPVTLSCSQTLNHNVMYWYQQKSSQAPKLLFHYYDKDFNNEADTPDNFQSRRPNTSFCFLDIRSPGLGDTAMYLCATSSDPGAMETQYFGPGTRLLVL.

This sequence joins TRBV28 and TRBJ1-2, with 7 bases fitting TRBD1. The CDR3 spans 14 residues. Trimming removed 6 bases from V and 5 bases from J; junction bases left unmatched: 9. CDR1 and CDR2 from the germline V gene are MDHEN and SYDVKM. CDR3 residues: CASRMTGPPYGYTF. DNA for the CDR3: TGTGCCAGCAGGATGACAGGGCCGCCGTATGGCTACACCTTC.

The chain is built from TRBV5-6 and TRBJ1-1; the D is unclear. This CDR3 comprises 14 residues. The V end lost 2 bases, the J end lost 6 bases, and 14 bases lay between the germline ends. CDR1 and CDR2 from the germline V gene are SGHDT and YYEEEE. Here the CDR3 reads CASSFGISSAEAFF. The CDR3, as DNA: TGTGCCAGCAGCTTTGGAATCTCGTCGGCTGAAGCTTTCTTT.

The sample holds one count of this clone. The J gene is TRBJ1-5, the V gene TRBV7-3; weak D call: TRBD1 (6 bases). CDR3 size: 14 residues. The germline V and J ends were trimmed by 5 bases and 11 bases, with 19 bases remaining between them. Germline V gene lookup returns CDR1 SGHTA and CDR2 FQGTGA. The CDR3 protein is CASSPPTGAVAQHF. The CDR3 region has the DNA TGTGCCAGCAGCCCGCCTACGGGGGCCGTGGCCCAGCATTTT. The entire variable domain, with the rest obtained from reference TRBV7-3 and TRBJ1-5, is as follows: GAGVSQTPSNKVTEKGKYVELRCDPISGHTALYWYRQSLGQGPEFLIYFQGTGAADDSGLPNDRFFAVRPEGSVSTLKIQRTERGDSAVYLCASSPPTGAVAQHFGDGTRLSIL.

The chain is built from TRBV27 and TRBJ2-1; TRBD2 agrees at 9 bases. This CDR3 has 15 amino acids. CDR1 is MNHEY and CDR2 is SMNVEV in the germline V gene (reference sequence). V shed 3 bases, J shed 7 bases, and the junction held 7 bases outside the gene matches. In DNA, the CDR3 is TGTGCCAGCAGTTTTTTTAGCGGGAGTGTTAATGAGCAGTTCTTC. Its translation is CASSFFSGSVNEQFF.

The V gene is TRBV5-1, the J gene TRBJ2-1, with 8 bases matching TRBD1. The length of the CDR3 is 18 residues. Trimming cost V 2 bases and J 4 bases; bases outside gene matches: 14. Germline CDR1 reads SGHRS; CDR2 reads YFSETQ. DNA for the CDR3: TGCGCCAGCAGCTTCACACGCAGACAGGGGAGTAGATACAATGAGCAGTTCTTC. This codes for CASSFTRRQGSRYNEQFF. The full variable domain, in which reference TRBV5-1 and TRBJ2-1 provide the parts outside the CDR3, is KAGVTQTPRYLIKTRGQQVTLSCSPISGHRSVSWYQQTPGQGLQFLFEYFSETQRNKGNFPGRFSGRQFSNSRSEMNVSTLELGDSALYLCASSFTRRQGSRYNEQFFGPGTRLTVL.

The J gene is TRBJ2-3, the V gene TRBV7-2; 7 nucleotides line up with TRBD1. Germline trimming cut 5 bases from V and 6 bases from J; bases unmatched to any gene: 11. The germline CDR1 and CDR2 sequences are SGHTA and FQGNSA. CDR3 length: 15 amino acids. The DNA for the CDR3 is TGTGCCAGCAGCCGAAGGACAGGCCAAGGGGATACGCAGTATTTT. It is translated as CASSRRTGQGDTQYF.

The rearrangement joins TRBV6-1 to TRBJ1-5; no reliable D call. CDR1 and CDR2 (germline): MNHNS, SASEGT. The CDR3 is 13 residues long. V was cut by 7 bases and J by 0 bases, with 7 bases left in between. Here the CDR3 reads CASKVDSNQPQHF. CDR3 in DNA: TGTGCCAGCAAGGTCGATAGCAATCAGCCCCAGCATTTT.

The J gene is TRBJ1-1, the V gene TRBV7-9; D is ambiguous. Germline CDR1 SEHNR, CDR2 FQNEAQ (reference sequence). CDR3 size: 14 residues. V was clipped by 2 bases and J by 2 bases, with 9 bases between them. For the CDR3, the DNA is TGTGCCAGCAGCTTAAGTGGCAGAAACACTGAAGCTTTCTTT. Protein product: CASSLSGRNTEAFF.

The chain carries TRBV25-1 and TRBJ2-5, with unresolved D. The V gene's germline CDR1 is MGHDK and CDR2 SYGVNS. V lost 0 bases, J lost 5 bases, and 4 bases lay in between. This CDR3 is 12 amino acids long. The CDR3 nucleotides are TGTGCCAGCAGTGAATATGAGGAGACCCAGTACTTC. It yields the protein CASSEYEETQYF. Complete variable domain (other parts from reference TRBV25-1 and TRBJ2-5): EADIYQTPRYLVIGTGKKITLECSQTMGHDKMYWYQQDPGMELHLIHYSYGVNSTEKGDLSSESTVSRIRTEHFPLTLESARPSHTSQYLCASSEYEETQYFGPGTRLLVL.

The J gene is TRBJ2-2, the V gene TRBV5-1; 11 bases agree with TRBD1. Looked up from germline, CDR1 is SGHRS and CDR2 is YFSETQ. After removal of 4 bases from V and 6 bases from J, the junction contained 5 bases not matched to a gene. CDR3 size: 15 residues. The CDR3, as DNA: TGCGCCAGCAGCGTGGCGGGACAGGGGGCCGGGGAGCTGTTTTTT. It translates to CASSVAGQGAGELFF.

As DNA, the CDR3 is TGTGCCAGCAGTGACAAGGGGGCATCTTATAATTCACCCCTCCACTTT. Its protein product is CASSDKGASYNSPLHF. The J gene is TRBJ1-6, the V gene TRBV6-1, with 7 bases identical to TRBD1. The CDR3 totals 16 residues. Germline lookup yields CDR1 MNHNS and CDR2 SASEGT. The V gene end was trimmed by 3 bases and the J gene end by 4 bases; junction bases not matched to a gene: 6.

This clone was seen only once. The chain uses TRBV11-2 and TRBJ2-7; D possibly matches TRBD1 or TRBD2 (5 bases each). The CDR3 consists of 15 residues. Germline-derived CDR1 and CDR2 are SGHAT and FQNNGV. V was pared by 0 bases and J by 4 bases, with 13 bases between. The CDR3 loop is CASSLDQGRGYEQYF. CDR3 DNA: TGTGCCAGCAGCTTAGATCAGGGTAGAGGGTACGAGCAGTACTTC.

This sequence joins TRBV19 and TRBJ1-1, with D possibly being TRBD1 (6 bases). The CDR3 covers 15 residues. V lost 0 bases, J lost 11 bases, and 19 bases lay in between. CDR1 is LNHDA and CDR2 is SQIVND in the germline V gene (reference sequence). This chain's CDR3 is CASSIEGQTRGYAFF. Here the CDR3 DNA reads TGTGCCAGTAGTATAGAAGGACAGACGAGGGGTTACGCTTTCTTT. Full variable domain (remainder filled in from reference TRBV19 and TRBJ1-1): DGGITQSPKYLFRKEGQNVTLSCEQNLNHDAMYWYRQDPGQGLRLIYYSQIVNDFQKGDIAEGYSVSREKKESFPLTVTSAQKNPTAFYLCASSIEGQTRGYAFFGQGTRLTVV.

CDR3 DNA: TGTGCCAGCCGAAGGGGGGGAACGGCGTACGAGCAGTACTTC. Protein product: CASRRGGTAYEQYF. The chain employs TRBV7-2 and TRBJ2-7, with D tentatively TRBD2 (7 bases). CDR1 and CDR2 (germline): SGHTA, FQGNSA. This CDR3 is built from 14 residues. Trimming removed 8 bases from V and 4 bases from J, with 18 bases in between.

V gene TRBV10-3 combines with J gene TRBJ2-3; perhaps D is TRBD1 or TRBD2 (6 bases each). The germline V gene has CDR1 ENHRY and CDR2 SYGVKD. V lost 10 bases to trimming and J lost 5 bases, with 25 bases between them. The CDR3 consists of 16 residues. The CDR3 protein is CATNKGGFGTGDTQYF. CDR3 coding DNA: TGTGCCACCAATAAGGGGGGATTTGGCACGGGAGATACGCAGTATTTT.

The V gene is TRBV6-1, the J gene TRBJ2-4; 7 positions agree with TRBD2. V dropped 7 bases and J dropped 8; count of bases not matched to a gene: 14. CDR1 and CDR2 (germline): MNHNS, SASEGT. This CDR3 is 15 amino acids long. CDR3 bases: TGTGCCAGCACCCCCGGGGGGACCCCCTCTGACATTCAGTACTTC. Its translation is CASTPGGTPSDIQYF.

V and J are TRBV11-3 and TRBJ1-3, with TRBD1 matching 8 bases. The CDR3 is made up of 16 amino acids. Germline loops: CDR1 SGHNT, CDR2 YENEEA. The junction had 6 bases not matched to a gene; V was cut back by 1 base and J by 4 bases. The CDR3 bases are TGTGCCAGCAGCTTAGCCCCAGGGGGCTCAGGAAACACCATATATTTT. Amino acid sequence: CASSLAPGGSGNTIYF.

The chain recombines TRBV27 with TRBJ2-7; TRBD2 matches 11 bases. With V trimmed by 6 bases and J by 2 bases, 3 bases remained unmatched. The V gene's germline CDR1 is MNHEY and CDR2 SMNVEV (reference sequence). The CDR3 is made up of 14 amino acids. CDR3 nucleotides: TGTGCCAGCAGGTTAGCGGGAGGGCCCTACGAGCAGTACTTC. Translating it yields CASRLAGGPYEQYF.

V is TRBV6-8 and J is TRBJ1-2; D is possibly TRBD1 (6 bases). V was trimmed by 7 bases and J by 7 bases, leaving 13 bases between them. Germline V CDR1 and CDR2: MNHGY, SAAAGT. This CDR3 comprises 12 residues. Written as DNA, the CDR3 is TGTGCCAGCAACACGGCCAGGGGTGGCTACACCTTC. It encodes CASNTARGGYTF.

In DNA form, the CDR3 reads TGTGCCAGCAGACTAGAATGGGGTTCTTCCTACGAGCAGTACTTC. Protein product: CASRLEWGSSYEQYF. The V gene is TRBV2, the J gene TRBJ2-7; a weak D match, TRBD2 (5 bases). The germline gives CDR1 SNHLY, CDR2 FYNNEI. V lost 6 bases and J 1 base, leaving 16 bases between the germline ends. The CDR3 is made up of 15 amino acids. Supplemented by reference TRBV2 and TRBJ2-7, the full variable domain reads EPEVTQTPSHQVTQMGQEVILRCVPISNHLYFYWYRQILGQKVEFLVSFYNNEISEKSEIFDDQFSVERPDGSNFTLKIRSTKLEDSAMYFCASRLEWGSSYEQYFGPGTRLTVT.

V is TRBV11-2 and J is TRBJ2-7, with D tentatively TRBD1 (5 bases). Trimming removed 2 bases from V and 3 bases from J, with 8 bases in between. This CDR3 spans 13 amino acids. Germline V lookup: CDR1 SGHAT, CDR2 FQNNGV. Here the CDR3 reads CASSLTTDYEQYF. The CDR3 DNA follows: TGTGCCAGCAGCTTAACGACAGACTACGAGCAGTACTTC. The full variable domain, completed using reference TRBV11-2 and TRBJ2-7, is EAGVAQSPRYKIIEKRQSVAFWCNPISGHATLYWYQQILGQGPKLLIQFQNNGVVDDSQLPKDRFSAERLKGVDSTLKIQPAKLEDSAVYLCASSLTTDYEQYFGPGTRLTVT.

In DNA form, the CDR3 reads TGTGCCAGCAGCTTTAGCGCAACGATGAAGGGTGGCTACACCTTC. Amino acids: CASSFSATMKGGYTF. V gene TRBV5-6 combines with J gene TRBJ1-2; D is uncertain. The CDR3 extends over 15 amino acids. Germline V gene lookup returns CDR1 SGHDT and CDR2 YYEEEE. Trimming stripped 2 bases from V and 7 bases from J, with 18 bases between.

The chain uses TRBV11-3 and TRBJ1-1, with a weak D call TRBD1 (5 bases). The CDR3 is made up of 12 amino acids. V was pared by 8 bases and J by 1 base, with 8 bases between. Germline CDR1 reads SGHNT; CDR2 reads YENEEA. The CDR3 sequence is CASVQGNTEAFF. CDR3 DNA sequence: TGTGCCAGCGTCCAGGGGAACACTGAAGCTTTCTTT.

The chain has TRBV7-2 and TRBJ2-7, with D perhaps being TRBD1 or TRBD2 (5 bases each). This CDR3 comprises 14 residues. Trimming took 1 base from V and 6 from J, leaving 13 bases between them. Germline V gives CDR1 SGHTA, CDR2 FQGNSA. CDR3 sequence reads: CASSLDLAGPEQYF. The CDR3 DNA follows: TGTGCCAGCAGCTTAGACCTAGCAGGGCCCGAGCAGTACTTC.

The rearrangement uses TRBV10-3 and TRBJ1-5; D perhaps matches TRBD1 (5 bases). The V end was cut by 4 bases, the J end by 5 bases, with 15 bases between. Germline assignment: CDR1 ENHRY and CDR2 SYGVKD. The CDR3 covers 15 residues. The CDR3 region is CAISASSTVDQPQHF. The DNA for the CDR3 is TGTGCCATCAGTGCCTCATCGACAGTAGATCAGCCCCAGCATTTT.

This clone was detected only a few times. The chain employs TRBV11-2 and TRBJ2-4; the D gene is possibly TRBD2 (5 bases). The CDR3 covers 14 residues. Trimming removed 3 bases from V and 0 bases from J, with 6 bases in between. Germline CDR1 and CDR2: SGHAT and FQNNGV. CDR3 in amino acids: CASSFGLAKNIQYF. In DNA, the CDR3 is TGTGCCAGCAGCTTCGGACTAGCCAAAAACATTCAGTACTTC.

CDR3 in amino acids: CASTSLWQASYEQYF. As DNA, the CDR3 is TGTGCCAGCACCTCTCTCTGGCAGGCATCCTACGAGCAGTACTTC. J is TRBJ2-7 and V is TRBV6-1; no firm D call. CDR3 length: 15 amino acids. The V gene lost 7 bases and the J gene lost 1 base, with 17 bases spanning the gap. Per germline, CDR1 MNHNS and CDR2 SASEGT.

This chain joins TRBV7-2 and TRBJ1-5, with D possibly being TRBD1 (5 bases). V gave up 5 bases and J gave up 4 bases, with 15 bases separating them. Germline V gives CDR1 SGHTA, CDR2 FQGNSA. The length of the CDR3 is 15 residues. CDR3 region: CASSRNQGGNQPQHF. The CDR3 DNA reads TGTGCCAGCAGCCGAAACCAGGGCGGGAATCAGCCCCAGCATTTT.

V and J are TRBV6-1 and TRBJ1-1; D uncertain. The CDR3 length is 13 residues. Germline CDR1 MNHNS, CDR2 SASEGT. V was shortened by 8 bases and J by 0 bases, with 10 bases between the two germline ends. This CDR3 is CASLGNVNTEAFF. The CDR3 region has the DNA TGTGCCAGCCTGGGGAACGTGAACACTGAAGCTTTCTTT.

The chain is built from TRBV18 and TRBJ2-2; D is undetermined. Germline CDR1 KGHSH, CDR2 LQKENI. V shed 2 bases and J shed 4 bases, with 2 bases lying between them. The CDR3 spans 12 residues. The CDR3 region has the DNA TGTGCCAGCTCACCAAGCACCGGGGAGCTGTTTTTT. Translating gives CASSPSTGELFF.